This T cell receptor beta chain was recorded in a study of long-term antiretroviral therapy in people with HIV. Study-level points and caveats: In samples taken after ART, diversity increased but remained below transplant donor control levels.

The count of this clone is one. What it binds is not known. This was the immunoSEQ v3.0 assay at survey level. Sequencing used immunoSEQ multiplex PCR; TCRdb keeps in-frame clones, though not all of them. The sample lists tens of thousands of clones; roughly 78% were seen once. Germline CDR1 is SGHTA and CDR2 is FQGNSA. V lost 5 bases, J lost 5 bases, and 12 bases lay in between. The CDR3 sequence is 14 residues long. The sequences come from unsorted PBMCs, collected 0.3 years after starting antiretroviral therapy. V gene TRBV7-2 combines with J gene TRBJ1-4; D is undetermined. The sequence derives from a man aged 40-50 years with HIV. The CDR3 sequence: CASSTTAGNEKLFF. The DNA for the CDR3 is TGTGCCAGCAGCACTACCGCGGGGAATGAAAAACTGTTTTTT. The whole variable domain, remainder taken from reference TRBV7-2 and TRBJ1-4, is GAGVSQSPSNKVTEKGKDVELRCDPISGHTALYWYRQSLGQGLEFLIYFQGNSAPDKSGLPSDRFSAERTGGSVSTLTIQRTQQEDSAVYLCASSTTAGNEKLFFGSGTQLSVL.